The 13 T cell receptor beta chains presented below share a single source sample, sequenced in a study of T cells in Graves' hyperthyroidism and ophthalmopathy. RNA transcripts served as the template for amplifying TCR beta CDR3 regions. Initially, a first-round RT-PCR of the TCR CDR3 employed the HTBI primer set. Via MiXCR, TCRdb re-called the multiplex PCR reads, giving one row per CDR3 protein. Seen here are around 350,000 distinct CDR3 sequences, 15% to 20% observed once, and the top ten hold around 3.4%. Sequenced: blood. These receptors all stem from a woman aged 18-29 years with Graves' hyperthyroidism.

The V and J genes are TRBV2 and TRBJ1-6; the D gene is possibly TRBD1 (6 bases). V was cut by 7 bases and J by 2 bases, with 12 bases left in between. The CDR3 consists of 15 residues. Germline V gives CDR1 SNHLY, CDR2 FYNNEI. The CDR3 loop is CASNRGDTYNSPLHF. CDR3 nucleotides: TGTGCCAGCAATCGAGGGGACACCTATAATTCACCCCTCCACTTT.

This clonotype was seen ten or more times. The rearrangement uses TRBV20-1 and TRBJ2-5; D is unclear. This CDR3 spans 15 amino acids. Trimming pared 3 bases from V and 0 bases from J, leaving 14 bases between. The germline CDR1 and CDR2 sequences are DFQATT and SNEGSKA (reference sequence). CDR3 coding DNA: TGCAGTGCTAGTTCCCCGAGAGCCGACCAAGAGACCCAGTACTTC. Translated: CSASSPRADQETQYF.

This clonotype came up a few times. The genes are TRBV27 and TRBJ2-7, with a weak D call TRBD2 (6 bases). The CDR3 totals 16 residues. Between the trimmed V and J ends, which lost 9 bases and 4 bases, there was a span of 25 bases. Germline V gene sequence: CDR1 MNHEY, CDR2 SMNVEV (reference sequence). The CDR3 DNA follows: TGTGCCAGTCGACCCCTTCTGGCAGGGAGGAGGTACGAGCAGTACTTC. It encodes CASRPLLAGRRYEQYF.

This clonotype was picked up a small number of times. This chain's CDR3 is CASSERLIQETQYF. The CDR3 bases are TGTGCCAGCAGTGAACGACTAATCCAAGAGACCCAGTACTTC. The gene calls are TRBV25-1 and TRBJ2-5, with TRBD2 as a possible D gene (5 bases). This CDR3 is built from 14 residues. Between the trimmed V and J ends, which lost 2 bases and 1 base, there was a span of 8 bases. Germline assignment: CDR1 MGHDK and CDR2 SYGVNS.

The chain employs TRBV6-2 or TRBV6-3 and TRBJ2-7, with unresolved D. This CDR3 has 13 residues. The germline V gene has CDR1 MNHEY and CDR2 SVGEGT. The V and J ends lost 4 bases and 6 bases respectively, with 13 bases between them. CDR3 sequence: CASSSRDQGEQYF. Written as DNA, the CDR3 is TGTGCCAGCAGTTCGAGAGATCAAGGCGAGCAGTACTTC.

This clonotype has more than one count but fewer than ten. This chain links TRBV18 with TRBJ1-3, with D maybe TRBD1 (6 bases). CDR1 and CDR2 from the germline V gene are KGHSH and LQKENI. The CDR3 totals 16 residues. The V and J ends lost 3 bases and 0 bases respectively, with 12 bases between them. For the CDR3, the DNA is TGTGCCAGCTCACCCAGGACAGCTAACTCTGGAAACACCATATATTTT. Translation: CASSPRTANSGNTIYF.

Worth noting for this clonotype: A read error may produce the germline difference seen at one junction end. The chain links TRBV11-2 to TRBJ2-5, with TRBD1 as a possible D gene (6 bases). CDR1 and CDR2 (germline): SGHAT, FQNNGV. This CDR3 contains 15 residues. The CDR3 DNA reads TGTGCCAGCAGCCGGGGAGAGGGGGACCAAGAGACCCGGTACTTC. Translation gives CASSRGEGDQETRYF.

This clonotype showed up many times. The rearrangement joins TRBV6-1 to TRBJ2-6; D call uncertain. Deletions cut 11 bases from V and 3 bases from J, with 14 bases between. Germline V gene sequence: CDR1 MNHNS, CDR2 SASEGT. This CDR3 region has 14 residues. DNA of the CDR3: TGTGCCGGCCGGTGGGCCGGTGGGGCCAACGTCCTGACTTTC. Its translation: CAGRWAGGANVLTF.

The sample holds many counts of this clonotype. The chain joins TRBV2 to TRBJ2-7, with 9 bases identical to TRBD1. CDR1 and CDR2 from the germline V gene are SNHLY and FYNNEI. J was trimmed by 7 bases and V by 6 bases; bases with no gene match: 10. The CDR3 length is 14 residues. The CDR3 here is CASREGQGVYEQYF. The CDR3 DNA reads TGTGCCAGCAGGGAGGGACAGGGCGTCTATGAGCAGTACTTC.

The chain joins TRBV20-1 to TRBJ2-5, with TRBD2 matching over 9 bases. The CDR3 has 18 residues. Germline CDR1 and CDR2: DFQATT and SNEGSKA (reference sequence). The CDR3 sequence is CTAETGLAGVGSVETQYF. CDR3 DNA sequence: TGCACCGCCGAAACAGGGTTAGCGGGAGTCGGGTCCGTTGAGACCCAGTACTTC.

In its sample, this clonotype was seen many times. DNA of the CDR3: TGCAGTGCTCGACTCAGGACAGGGGAGGACGAGCAGTACTTC. Its translation: CSARLRTGEDEQYF. V is TRBV20-1 and J is TRBJ2-7; TRBD1 aligns across 9 bases. Germline CDR1 is DFQATT and CDR2 is SNEGSKA (reference sequence). J was trimmed by 5 bases and V by 5 bases; bases with no gene match: 10. CDR3 length equals 14 residues.

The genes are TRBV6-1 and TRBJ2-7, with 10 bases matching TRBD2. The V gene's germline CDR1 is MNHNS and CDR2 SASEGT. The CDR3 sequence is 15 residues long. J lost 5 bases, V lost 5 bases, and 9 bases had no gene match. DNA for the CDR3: TGTGCCAGCAGTCGTGCTAGCGGGAGCAACCACGAGCAGTACTTC. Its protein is CASSRASGSNHEQYF.

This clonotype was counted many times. DNA for the CDR3: TGTGCCAGCAGTTATCCCGGGGGACGGGGTGGCTACACCTTC. Protein: CASSYPGGRGGYTF. The chain links TRBV6-5 to TRBJ1-2; the D gene is possibly TRBD1 (5 bases). Germline V CDR1 and CDR2: MNHEY, SVGAGI. V lost 3 bases and J lost 7, with 15 bases in between. This CDR3 comprises 14 residues.